These 22 T cell receptor beta chains were all obtained from the same sample, sequenced in a study of T cell changes during pregnancy in multiple sclerosis. Clones were sequenced by immunoSEQ multiplex PCR, and TCRdb holds only the in-frame ones, with some missing. The sample includes tens of thousands of clones, around 87% of them seen just once. Sequencing used CD8+ T cells from peripheral blood mononuclear cells, obtained in the second trimester of pregnancy. These receptors were taken from a female donor with multiple sclerosis, enrolled in a pregnancy study.

The V gene is TRBV5-4, the J gene TRBJ1-2; unclear D gene. The CDR3 has 15 amino acids. The germline V and J ends were trimmed by 2 bases and 6 bases, with 17 bases remaining between them. Germline loops: CDR1 SGHNT, CDR2 YYREEE (reference sequence). The CDR3 coding sequence is TGTGCCAGCAGCTTTGCACTGGGCTCCATGGATGGCTACACCTTC. Its translation is CASSFALGSMDGYTF.

CDR3 DNA: TGTGCCAGCAGCCCGGCTGGGGGCCACCTCAATGAGCAGTTCTTC. This sequence encodes CASSPAGGHLNEQFF. This chain joins TRBV7-3 and TRBJ2-1; weak D call: TRBD1 (6 bases). Trimming stripped 5 bases from V and 6 bases from J, with 17 bases between. The germline CDR1 and CDR2 sequences are SGHTA and FQGTGA. The CDR3 has 15 residues.

Points on this clone: The junction does not match germline at one end; this may be a read error. The chain couples TRBV7-9 to TRBJ2-7; 8 bases match TRBD2. The CDR3 covers 16 residues. Looked up from germline, CDR1 is SEHNR and CDR2 is FQNEAQ (reference sequence). DNA of the CDR3: TGTGCCAGCGGAGGCGGGGGGTGGGGACTCTCCCACGAGCAGTACTTC. It encodes CASGGGGWGLSHEQYF.

V is TRBV9 and J is TRBJ1-5; no clear D. The CDR3 sequence is 14 residues long. The germline CDR1 and CDR2 sequences are SGDLS and YYNGEE. Between the trimmed V and J ends, which lost 3 bases and 0 bases, there was a span of 7 bases. CDR3 in DNA: TGTGCCAGCAGCGCCTACTATAGCAATCAGCCCCAGCATTTT. Protein sequence: CASSAYYSNQPQHF.

The chain is built from TRBV11-1 and TRBJ2-1; D is possibly TRBD1 (6 bases). Germline V gives CDR1 SGHAT, CDR2 FQDESV (reference sequence). Between the trimmed V and J ends, which lost 5 bases and 4 bases, there was a span of 18 bases. The CDR3 sequence is 16 residues long. The CDR3 bases are TGTGCCAGCAGCCTCTATCCCAAAACAGGGTACAATGAGCAGTTCTTC. It codes for CASSLYPKTGYNEQFF. Combining the CDR3 with reference TRBV11-1 and TRBJ2-1 gives the whole variable domain EAEVAQSPRYKITEKSQAVAFWCDPISGHATLYWYRQILGQGPELLVQFQDESVVDDSQLPKDRFSAERLKGVDSTLKIQPAELGDSAMYLCASSLYPKTGYNEQFFGPGTRLTVL.

The CDR3 loop reads CASSPTGESYEQYF. The CDR3 DNA is TGTGCCAGTAGTCCCACAGGGGAATCCTACGAGCAGTACTTC. This chain uses TRBV19 with TRBJ2-7; 7 nucleotides agree with TRBD1. Trimming removed 5 bases from V and 1 base from J; junction bases left unmatched: 5. The CDR3 has 14 amino acids. Germline CDR1 and CDR2: LNHDA and SQIVND (reference sequence).

This clone is a singleton in its sample. CDR3 bases: TGCAGCATGACCGGGACAGGGGTTTACGATGAGCAGTTCTTC. It codes for CSMTGTGVYDEQFF. V and J are TRBV29-1 and TRBJ2-1; TRBD1 matches 10 bases. V lost 8 bases to trimming and J lost 8 bases; unmatched junction nucleotides: 12. This CDR3 spans 14 amino acids. Looked up from germline, CDR1 is SQVTM and CDR2 is ANQGSEA.

The CDR3 nucleotides read TGCGCCAGCAGCCGACTAGCGGGGGCTAGCACAGATACGCAGTATTTT. The encoded protein is CASSRLAGASTDTQYF. V is TRBV4-1 and J is TRBJ2-3; TRBD2 matches 12 bases. Trimming at V came to 4 bases and at J to 0 bases, leaving 2 bases not matched to a gene. The CDR3 runs to 16 residues. From germline, CDR1 is MGHRA and CDR2 YSYEKL.

The J gene is TRBJ2-5, the V gene TRBV9, with TRBD2 matching 8 bases. The CDR3 covers 16 residues. The ends lost 4 bases at V and 1 base at J; junction bases unmatched: 9. CDR1 SGDLS and CDR2 YYNGEE come from the germline V gene. CDR3 in amino acids: CASSPAGGGSQETQYF. DNA of the CDR3: TGTGCCAGCAGCCCAGCCGGCGGGGGGTCCCAAGAGACCCAGTACTTC. The entire variable domain, with the rest obtained from reference TRBV9 and TRBJ2-5, is as follows: DSGVTQTPKHLITATGQRVTLRCSPRSGDLSVYWYQQSLDQGLQFLIQYYNGEERAKGNILERFSAQQFPDLHSELNLSSLELGDSALYFCASSPAGGGSQETQYFGPGTRLLVL.

This clone was seen a few times. This rearrangement joins TRBV19 to TRBJ2-1; 10 bases agree with TRBD2. This CDR3 spans 16 amino acids. Germline CDR1 reads LNHDA; CDR2 reads SQIVND (reference sequence). Trimming removed 5 bases from V and 7 bases from J; junction bases left unmatched: 11. The CDR3 protein is CASSPQRGGSFNEQFF. The CDR3 nucleotides are TGTGCCAGTAGTCCCCAGCGGGGGGGCAGTTTTAATGAGCAGTTCTTC.

The rearrangement joins TRBV11-2 to TRBJ2-7, with TRBD2 as a possible D gene (7 bases). In germline, CDR1 is SGHAT, CDR2 FQNNGV. Trimming took 0 bases from V and 2 from J, leaving 14 bases between them. The CDR3 runs to 16 residues. The CDR3 DNA sequence: TGTGCCAGCAGCTTAGATGGGGGGGCCCCACCCTACGAGCAGTACTTC. Its translation is CASSLDGGAPPYEQYF.

V and J are TRBV4-2 and TRBJ1-3; D is ambiguous. Germline CDR1 and CDR2: LGHNA and YNFKEQ. With 1 base removed from V and 4 bases from J, the gap between germline ends came to 5 bases. The CDR3 extends over 13 amino acids. As DNA, the CDR3 is TGTGCCAGCAGCCAAGGGGCGGGAAACACCATATATTTT. This sequence encodes CASSQGAGNTIYF.

The genes are TRBV5-5 and TRBJ2-2, with D maybe TRBD1 (5 bases). V lost 1 base, J lost 6 bases, and 7 bases lay in between. Looked up from germline, CDR1 is SGHKS and CDR2 is YYEKEE (reference sequence). The CDR3 is 13 amino acids. CDR3 residues: CASSLLTAGELFF. The CDR3 DNA reads as TGTGCCAGCAGCTTGTTGACAGCCGGGGAGCTGTTTTTT.

The J gene is TRBJ1-6, the V gene TRBV2; the D gene is possibly TRBD1 (6 bases). CDR3 length: 14 residues. V was clipped by 3 bases and J by 10 bases, with 13 bases between them. CDR1 and CDR2 from the germline V gene are SNHLY and FYNNEI. Here the CDR3 reads CASSDNRAGSPLHF. The CDR3 DNA reads as TGTGCCAGCAGTGATAACAGGGCTGGGTCACCCCTCCACTTT.

CDR3: CASSQTGSSGNTIYF. CDR3 DNA: TGTGCCAGCAGCCAGACAGGGAGCTCTGGAAACACCATATATTTT. V is TRBV7-9 and J is TRBJ1-3; 7 nucleotides match TRBD1. CDR1 SEHNR and CDR2 FQNEAQ come from the germline V gene (reference sequence). The CDR3 is 15 amino acids. V lost 5 bases and J lost 0; bases outside the gene matches: 4.

The V gene is TRBV29-1, the J gene TRBJ2-7; tentative D call: TRBD1 (7 bases). Germline V gives CDR1 SQVTM, CDR2 ANQGSEA. The CDR3 spans 14 residues. V was trimmed by 4 bases and J by 6 bases, leaving 19 bases between them. CDR3 region: CSVAGGQGVTEQYF. CDR3 coding DNA: TGCAGCGTTGCTGGGGGGCAGGGGGTTACCGAGCAGTACTTC.

The genes are TRBV18 and TRBJ2-2, with 7 bases aligning to TRBD1. The V gene end was trimmed by 3 bases and the J gene end by 1 base; junction bases not matched to a gene: 5. CDR3 length: 16 residues. The germline V gene encodes CDR1 KGHSH and CDR2 LQKENI. The DNA of the CDR3 is TGTGCCAGCTCACCCGCCGGGACAGTGAACACCGGGGAGCTGTTTTTT. Translating it yields CASSPAGTVNTGELFF.

This clone was recorded many times. J is TRBJ1-5 and V is TRBV7-6, with TRBD1 matching over 7 bases. This CDR3 spans 17 amino acids. The germline V gene encodes CDR1 SGHVS and CDR2 FNYEAQ. The ends lost 2 bases at V and 0 bases at J; junction bases unmatched: 7. The DNA of the CDR3 is TGTGCCAGCAGCTTAACAGGGGACCTCTATAGCAATCAGCCCCAGCATTTT. It is translated as CASSLTGDLYSNQPQHF.

This chain links TRBV6-5 with TRBJ2-1; 7 nucleotides match TRBD1. With 7 bases clipped from V and 7 bases from J, the junction kept 10 bases outside the gene matches. This CDR3 contains 14 residues. Germline lookup yields CDR1 MNHEY and CDR2 SVGAGI. In nucleotides, the CDR3 is TGTGCCAGCACCCACAGGGGCTCCGGGAATGAGCAGTTCTTC. It encodes CASTHRGSGNEQFF.

This rearrangement joins TRBV4-2 to TRBJ2-3; 12 bases align to TRBD2. Germline CDR1 is LGHNA and CDR2 is YNFKEQ. Losses at the gene ends were 2 bases for V and 3 bases for J; bases not matched to a gene: 6. The CDR3 sequence is 17 residues long. The chain's CDR3 is CASSQSLAGGTTDTQYF. The DNA for the CDR3 is TGTGCCAGCAGCCAATCCCTAGCGGGGGGGACAACAGATACGCAGTATTTT.

This chain joins TRBV29-1 and TRBJ2-2; a weak D match, TRBD1 (6 bases). V lost 2 bases, J lost 4 bases, and 17 bases lay in between. This CDR3 region has 16 residues. From germline, CDR1 is SQVTM and CDR2 ANQGSEA. The CDR3 DNA is TGCAGCGTTGAAATCTCTCGGACAGCGAGCACCGGGGAGCTGTTTTTT. It yields the protein CSVEISRTASTGELFF.

The CDR3, as DNA: TGCAGCGTCGGACTAGCGGGAGGGCCGTGGGAGACCCAGTACTTC. Its protein product is CSVGLAGGPWETQYF. J is TRBJ2-5 and V is TRBV29-1, with 15 nucleotides matching TRBD2. Losses at the gene ends were 6 bases for V and 5 bases for J; bases not matched to a gene: 7. There are 15 residues in the CDR3. Germline lookup yields CDR1 SQVTM and CDR2 ANQGSEA.